This T cell receptor (beta chain) was captured by sequencing in a study of T-cell reconstitution after alpha-beta-depleted transplantation in children (dated by TCRdb to the mid-2010s). With respect to the entire study: Using TCR repertoire profiling, the study quantitatively followed how T-cell immune reconstitution unfolded in children after TCRalphabeta/CD19-depleted allogeneic hematopoietic cell transplantation. What the study reported, not specific to this receptor: The frequencies of hyperexpanded clones fell over the following months, and after one year, T-cell counts and TCRbeta diversity were mostly attributed to newly produced T cells. About two months after transplant, the apparently early recovery of alphabetaT-cell counts reportedly depended on just several hundred clones that had expanded rapidly and came from non-depleted graft cells. In some patients, the high TCRbeta diversity seen at day 60 was put down to recipient T cells and intrathymic progenitors that had survived conditioning.

This clonotype was seen many times. Its cognate antigen has yet to be identified. There are no base qualities to consult, and no much larger clone falls within one base. Preparation of the library involved PCR. The instrument given in TCRdb is Illumina HiSeq 2500. To normalize quantification of the TCRbeta repertoire, the TCR libraries were built with molecular barcoding that relied on unique molecular identifiers. Starting from the raw public reads, TCRdb applied fastp trimming at Q25, assembled clones with MiXCR and retained in-frame beta chains. Every distinct CDR3 protein forms one entry, paired with its most common genes and DNA. In this sample the table shows around 960,000 distinct CDR3 sequences, 25% to 35% of which occur a single time. Of the sample, about 28% is held by the ten largest clones. The CDR3 numbers 12 residues from cysteine through phenylalanine. Just CDR3 DNA is preserved here, 36 bases in frame from base 1. The junction shows trimming of 2 bases on V and 5 bases on J, plus 8 bases between the germline ends. CDR1 and CDR2 are read off the germline V gene as SGHRS and YFSETQ.

What this sample's treatment or condition label stands for: allogeneic hematopoietic cell transplantation with graft depleted of TCRalphabeta T cells and CD19 B cells. TCRalphabeta/CD19-depleted allogeneic hematopoietic cell grafts were given to the transplant recipients, all of whom were children. This material consisted of PBMCs, mostly from graft donor cells, taken 360 days after TCRalphabeta/CD19-depleted stem cell transplant. The chain is assembled from TRBV5-1 and TRBJ2-7, with the D segment identity uncertain. This receptor was obtained from a boy in the first two years of life who had a stem cell transplant for SCID, so the T cells may come from the graft donor. The DNA sequence follows: TGCGCCAGCAGCTTTGGGATGAACGAGCAGTACTTC. The encoded protein is CASSFGMNEQYF.